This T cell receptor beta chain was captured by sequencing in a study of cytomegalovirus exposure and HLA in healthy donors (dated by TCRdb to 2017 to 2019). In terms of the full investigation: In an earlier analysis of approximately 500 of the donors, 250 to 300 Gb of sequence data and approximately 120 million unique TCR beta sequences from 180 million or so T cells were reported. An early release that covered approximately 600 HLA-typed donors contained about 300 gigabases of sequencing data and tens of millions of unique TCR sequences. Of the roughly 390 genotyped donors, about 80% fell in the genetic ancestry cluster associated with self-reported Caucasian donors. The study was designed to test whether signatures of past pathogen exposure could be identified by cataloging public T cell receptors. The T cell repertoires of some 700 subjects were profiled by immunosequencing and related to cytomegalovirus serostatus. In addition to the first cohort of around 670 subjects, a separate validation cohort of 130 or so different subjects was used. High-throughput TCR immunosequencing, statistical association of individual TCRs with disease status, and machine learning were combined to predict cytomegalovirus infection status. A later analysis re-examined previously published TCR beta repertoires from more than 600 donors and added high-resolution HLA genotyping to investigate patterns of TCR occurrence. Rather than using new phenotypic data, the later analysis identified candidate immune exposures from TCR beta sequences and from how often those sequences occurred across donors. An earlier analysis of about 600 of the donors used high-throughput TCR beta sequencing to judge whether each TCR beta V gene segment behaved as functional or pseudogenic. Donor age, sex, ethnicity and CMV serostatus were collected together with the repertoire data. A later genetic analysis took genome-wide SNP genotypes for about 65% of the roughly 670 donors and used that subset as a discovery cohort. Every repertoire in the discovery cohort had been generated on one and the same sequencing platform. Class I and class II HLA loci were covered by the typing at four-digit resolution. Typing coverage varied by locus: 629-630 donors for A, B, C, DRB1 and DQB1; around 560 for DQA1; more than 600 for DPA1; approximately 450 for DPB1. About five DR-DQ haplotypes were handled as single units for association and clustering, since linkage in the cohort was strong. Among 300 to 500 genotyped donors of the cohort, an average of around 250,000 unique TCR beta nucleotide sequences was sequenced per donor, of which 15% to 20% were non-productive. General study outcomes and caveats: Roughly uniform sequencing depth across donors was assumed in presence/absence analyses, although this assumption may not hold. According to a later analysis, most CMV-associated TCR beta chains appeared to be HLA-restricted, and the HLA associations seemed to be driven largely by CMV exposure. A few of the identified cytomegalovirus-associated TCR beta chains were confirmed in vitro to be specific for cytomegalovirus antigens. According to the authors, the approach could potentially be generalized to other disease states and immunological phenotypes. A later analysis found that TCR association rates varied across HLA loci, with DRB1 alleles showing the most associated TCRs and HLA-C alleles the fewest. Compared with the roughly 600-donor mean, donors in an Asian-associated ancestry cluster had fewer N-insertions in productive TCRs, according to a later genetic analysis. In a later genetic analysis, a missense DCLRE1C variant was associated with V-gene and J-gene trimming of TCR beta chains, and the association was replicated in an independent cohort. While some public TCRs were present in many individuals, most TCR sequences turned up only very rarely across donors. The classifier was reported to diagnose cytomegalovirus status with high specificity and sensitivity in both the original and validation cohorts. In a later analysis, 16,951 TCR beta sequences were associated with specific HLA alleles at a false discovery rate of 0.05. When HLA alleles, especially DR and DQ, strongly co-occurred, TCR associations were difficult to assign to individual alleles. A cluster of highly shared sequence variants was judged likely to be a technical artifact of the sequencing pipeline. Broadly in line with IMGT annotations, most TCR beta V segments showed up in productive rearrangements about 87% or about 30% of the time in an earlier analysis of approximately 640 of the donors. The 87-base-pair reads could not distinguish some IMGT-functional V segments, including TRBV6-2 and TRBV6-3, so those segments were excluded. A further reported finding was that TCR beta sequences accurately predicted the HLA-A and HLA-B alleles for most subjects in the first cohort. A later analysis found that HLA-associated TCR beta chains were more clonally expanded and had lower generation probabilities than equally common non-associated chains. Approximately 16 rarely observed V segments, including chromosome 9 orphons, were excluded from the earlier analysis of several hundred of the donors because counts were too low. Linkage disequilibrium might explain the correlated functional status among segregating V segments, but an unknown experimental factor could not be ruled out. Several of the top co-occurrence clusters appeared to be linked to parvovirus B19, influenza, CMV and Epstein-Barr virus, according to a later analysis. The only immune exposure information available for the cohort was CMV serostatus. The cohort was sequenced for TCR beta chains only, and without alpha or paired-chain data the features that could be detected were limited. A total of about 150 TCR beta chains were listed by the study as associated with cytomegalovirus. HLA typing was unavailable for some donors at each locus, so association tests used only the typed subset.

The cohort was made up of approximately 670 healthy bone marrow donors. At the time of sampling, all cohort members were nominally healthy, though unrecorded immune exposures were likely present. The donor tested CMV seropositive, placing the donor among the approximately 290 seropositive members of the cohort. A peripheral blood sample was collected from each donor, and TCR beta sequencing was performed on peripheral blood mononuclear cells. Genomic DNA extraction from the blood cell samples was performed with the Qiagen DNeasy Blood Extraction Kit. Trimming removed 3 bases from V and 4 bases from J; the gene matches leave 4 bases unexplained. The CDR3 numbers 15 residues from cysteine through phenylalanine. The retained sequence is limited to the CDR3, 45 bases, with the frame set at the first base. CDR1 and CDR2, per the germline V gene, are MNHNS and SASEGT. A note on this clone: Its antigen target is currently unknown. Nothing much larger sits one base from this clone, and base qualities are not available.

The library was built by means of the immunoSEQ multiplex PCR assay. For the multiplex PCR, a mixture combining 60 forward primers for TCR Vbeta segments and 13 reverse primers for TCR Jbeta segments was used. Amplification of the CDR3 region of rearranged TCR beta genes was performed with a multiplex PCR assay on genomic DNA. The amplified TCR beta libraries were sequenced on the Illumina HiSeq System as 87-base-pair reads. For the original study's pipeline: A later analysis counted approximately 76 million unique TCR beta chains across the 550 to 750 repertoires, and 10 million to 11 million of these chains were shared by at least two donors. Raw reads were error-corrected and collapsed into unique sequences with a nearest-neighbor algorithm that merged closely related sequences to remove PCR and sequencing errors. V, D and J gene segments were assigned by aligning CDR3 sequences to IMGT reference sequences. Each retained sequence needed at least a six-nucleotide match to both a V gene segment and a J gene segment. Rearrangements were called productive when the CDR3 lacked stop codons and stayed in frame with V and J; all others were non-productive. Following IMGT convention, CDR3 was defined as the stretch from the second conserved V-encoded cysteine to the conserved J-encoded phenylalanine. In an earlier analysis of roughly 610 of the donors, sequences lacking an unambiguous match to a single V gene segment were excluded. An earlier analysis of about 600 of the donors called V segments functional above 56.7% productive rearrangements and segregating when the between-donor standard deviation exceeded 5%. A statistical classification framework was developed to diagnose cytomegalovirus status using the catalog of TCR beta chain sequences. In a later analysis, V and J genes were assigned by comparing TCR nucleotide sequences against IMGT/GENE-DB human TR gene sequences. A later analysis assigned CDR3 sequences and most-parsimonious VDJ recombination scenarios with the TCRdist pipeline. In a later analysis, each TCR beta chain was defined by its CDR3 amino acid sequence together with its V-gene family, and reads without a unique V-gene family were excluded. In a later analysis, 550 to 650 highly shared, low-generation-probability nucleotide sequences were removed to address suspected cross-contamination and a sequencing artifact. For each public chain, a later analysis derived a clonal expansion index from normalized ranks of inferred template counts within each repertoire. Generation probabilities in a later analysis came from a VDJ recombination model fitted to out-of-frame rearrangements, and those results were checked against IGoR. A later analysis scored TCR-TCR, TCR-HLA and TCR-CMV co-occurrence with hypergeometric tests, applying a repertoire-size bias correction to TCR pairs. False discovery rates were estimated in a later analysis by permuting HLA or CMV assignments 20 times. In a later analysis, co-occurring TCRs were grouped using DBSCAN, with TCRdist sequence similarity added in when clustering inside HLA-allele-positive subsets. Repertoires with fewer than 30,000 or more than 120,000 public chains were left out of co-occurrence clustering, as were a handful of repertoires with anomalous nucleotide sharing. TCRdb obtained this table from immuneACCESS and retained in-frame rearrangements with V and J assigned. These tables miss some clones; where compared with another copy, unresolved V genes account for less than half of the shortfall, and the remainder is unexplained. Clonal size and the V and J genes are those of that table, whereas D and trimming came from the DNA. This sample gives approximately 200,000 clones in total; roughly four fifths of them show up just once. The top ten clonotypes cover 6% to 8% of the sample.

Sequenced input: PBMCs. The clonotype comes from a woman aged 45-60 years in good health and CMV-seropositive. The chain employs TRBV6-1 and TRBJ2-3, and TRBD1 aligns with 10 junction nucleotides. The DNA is TGTGCCAGCAGTGATAGGGACAGGGGATCAGATACGCAGTATTTT. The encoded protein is CASSDRDRGSDTQYF.